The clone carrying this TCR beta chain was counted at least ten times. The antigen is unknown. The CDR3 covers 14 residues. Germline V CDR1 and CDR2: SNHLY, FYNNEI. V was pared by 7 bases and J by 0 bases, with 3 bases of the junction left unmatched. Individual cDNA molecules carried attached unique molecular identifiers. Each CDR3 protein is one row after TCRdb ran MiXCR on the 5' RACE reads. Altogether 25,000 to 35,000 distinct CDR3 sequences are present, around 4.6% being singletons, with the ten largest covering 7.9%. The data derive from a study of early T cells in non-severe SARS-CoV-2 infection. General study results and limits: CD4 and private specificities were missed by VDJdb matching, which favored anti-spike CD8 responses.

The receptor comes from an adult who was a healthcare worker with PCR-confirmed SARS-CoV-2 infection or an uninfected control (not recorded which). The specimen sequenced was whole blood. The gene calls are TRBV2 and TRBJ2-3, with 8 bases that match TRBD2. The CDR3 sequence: CASKRGTSTDTQYF. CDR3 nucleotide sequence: TGTGCCAGCAAGCGGGGGACTAGCACAGATACGCAGTATTTT.